This T cell receptor beta chain was captured in a study of T-cell memory formation after mild COVID-19. TCRdb used MiXCR to reprocess the 5' RACE reads, holding one entry per CDR3 protein. The repertoire consists of around 300,000 distinct CDR3 sequences, with roughly 13% occurring once and the leading ten covering 20% to 25%. This sequence was found in a young man who had mild COVID-19 (a few samples of this study predate the infection). Cell type and time point are not known. The sequenced material came from PBMCs or a T cell subset sorted from them (not recorded which).

CDR3: CASSQGLSYEQYF. The CDR3, as DNA: TGTGCCAGCAGTCAGGGGCTCTCCTACGAGCAGTACTTC. V usage is TRBV6-5 and J usage is TRBJ2-7; tentatively, D is TRBD1 (6 bases). V lost 5 bases and J 0 bases, leaving 8 bases between the germline ends. Germline CDR1 MNHEY, CDR2 SVGAGI. The CDR3 extends over 13 amino acids.